Following are 5 T cell receptor beta chains from one sample sequenced in a study of memory CD4+ T cells and cytomegalovirus serostatus. Single viable CD3+CD4+CD8-CD45RO+ cells were sorted as the memory CD4+ T cells. The assay was immunoSEQ multiplex PCR, and TCRdb's table has in-frame clones only and misses some. Of some 87,000 clones listed, over 70% are singletons. The source material was memory CD4+ T cells from blood. All receptors come from an adult in good health and CMV-seropositive.

V and J are TRBV7-9 and TRBJ2-1; TRBD2 might be the D (5 bases). Trimming pared 1 base from V and 6 bases from J, leaving 22 bases between. The CDR3 is 18 residues long. Germline V gene data show CDR1 as SEHNR and CDR2 as FQNEAQ (reference sequence). CDR3 sequence (DNA): TGTGCCAGCAGCTTAGGAGCCCGCGGGCTAGCAACCCGCAATGAGCAGTTCTTC. This gives the protein CASSLGARGLATRNEQFF.

This clone appeared a few times. This chain links TRBV1 with TRBJ2-7; the D call of TRBD1 is as the table states it, not checked on the DNA. TRBV1 is an annotated pseudogene. The CDR3 totals 15 residues. The CDR3: CTSSQARDSSYEQYF. The CDR3 DNA follows: TGCACCAGCAGCCAAGCCCGGGACAGCTCCTACGAGCAGTACTTC.

This rearrangement joins TRBV5-1 to TRBJ1-4; no reliable D call. The CDR3 loop spans 17 amino acids. The germline gives CDR1 SGHRS, CDR2 YFSETQ. Trimming stripped 4 bases from V and 7 bases from J, with 23 bases between. The CDR3 sequence: CASSPGRAPGSGEKLFF. The CDR3 DNA sequence: TGCGCCAGCAGCCCGGGCCGGGCCCCCGGTAGTGGTGAAAAACTGTTTTTT.

The chain is built from TRBV27 and TRBJ2-3; D not resolved. Germline V gene data show CDR1 as MNHEY and CDR2 as SMNVEV (reference sequence). Deletions cut 5 bases from V and 1 base from J, with 16 bases between. This CDR3 comprises 16 residues. The CDR3 spells CASSLRTLYGTDTQYF. For the CDR3, the DNA is TGTGCCAGCAGTCTTCGTACCCTGTACGGCACAGATACGCAGTATTTT.

CDR3 sequence: CASSTQTGDASGYTF. CDR3 DNA sequence: TGTGCCAGTAGTACGCAGACAGGGGATGCTAGTGGCTACACCTTC. This chain uses TRBV19 with TRBJ1-2; 8 nucleotides align to TRBD1. Germline V gene sequence: CDR1 LNHDA, CDR2 SQIVND (reference sequence). The junction had 11 bases not matched to a gene; V was cut back by 4 bases and J by 7 bases. The CDR3 runs to 15 residues.